Described below is a single T cell receptor beta chain sequence and its context. Under the authors' procedure: Amplification with reference gene primers provided the estimates of nucleated cell counts. Sequencing used immunoSEQ multiplex PCR; TCRdb keeps in-frame clones, though not all of them. That table gives V, J and clone size, and the DNA gave D and trimming. The sample consists of 150,000 or so clones, 82% of them appearing once. This sample was included in a study of blood T cell repertoires in COVID-19. For the study at large: Collection of acute and convalescent COVID-19 samples took place in the United States, Italy and Spain.

CDR3 length: 14 amino acids. Germline V gene data show CDR1 as GTSNPN and CDR2 as SVGIG (reference sequence). With 4 bases clipped from V and 5 bases from J, the junction kept 5 bases outside the gene matches. This chain links TRBV30 with TRBJ2-6; the match to TRBD1 covers 7 bases. The sequencing input was peripheral blood. The TCR comes from a human donor with acute or convalescent COVID-19. The donor label of this sample is uncertain. The CDR3 nucleotides read TGTGCCTGGACCCACAGGGGACGGGCCAACGTCCTGACTTTC. This sequence encodes CAWTHRGRANVLTF. The full variable domain, completed using reference TRBV30 and TRBJ2-6, is SQTIHQWPATLVQPVGSPLSLECTVEGTSNPNLYWYRQAAGRGLQLLFYSVGIGQISSEVPQNLSASRPQDRQFILSSKKLLLSDSGFYLCAWTHRGRANVLTFGAGSRLTVL.